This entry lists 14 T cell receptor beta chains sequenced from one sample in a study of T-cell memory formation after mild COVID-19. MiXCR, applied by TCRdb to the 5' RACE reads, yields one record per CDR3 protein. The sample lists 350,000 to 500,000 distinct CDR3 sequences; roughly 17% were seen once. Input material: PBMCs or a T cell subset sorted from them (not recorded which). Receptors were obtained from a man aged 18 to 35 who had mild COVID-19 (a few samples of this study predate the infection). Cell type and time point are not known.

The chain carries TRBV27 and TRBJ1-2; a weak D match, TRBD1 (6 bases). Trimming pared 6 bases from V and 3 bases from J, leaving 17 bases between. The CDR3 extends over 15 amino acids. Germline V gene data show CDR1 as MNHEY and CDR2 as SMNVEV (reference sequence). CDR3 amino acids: CASSPTGAVHYGYTF. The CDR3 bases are TGTGCCAGCAGCCCGACGGGGGCGGTTCACTATGGCTACACCTTC.

The CDR3 DNA is TGCAGTGCTAGATCTGCGGGACCTAACTACGAGCAGTACGTC. Its translation: CSARSAGPNYEQYV. The chain couples TRBV20-1 to TRBJ2-7; D might be TRBD2 (6 bases). The length of the CDR3 is 14 residues. V lost 2 bases and J lost 3, with 14 bases in between. Germline V lookup: CDR1 DFQATT, CDR2 SNEGSKA (reference sequence).

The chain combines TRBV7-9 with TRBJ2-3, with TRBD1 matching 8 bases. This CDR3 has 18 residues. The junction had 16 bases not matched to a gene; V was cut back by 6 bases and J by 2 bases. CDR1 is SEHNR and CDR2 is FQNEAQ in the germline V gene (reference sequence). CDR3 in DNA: TGTGCCAGCAGTCGCGACAGGGGATCGGGCGGAGACACAGATACGCAGTATTTT. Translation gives CASSRDRGSGGDTDTQYF.

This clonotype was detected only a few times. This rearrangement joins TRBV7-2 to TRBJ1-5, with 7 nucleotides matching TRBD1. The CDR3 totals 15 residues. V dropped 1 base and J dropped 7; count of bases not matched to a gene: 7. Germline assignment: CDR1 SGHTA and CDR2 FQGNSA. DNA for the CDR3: TGTGCCAGCAGCTTAGATGCAGGGGGAGGACAGCCCCAGCATTTT. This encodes CASSLDAGGGQPQHF. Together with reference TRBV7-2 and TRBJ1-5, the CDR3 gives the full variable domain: GAGVSQSPSNKVTEKGKDVELRCDPISGHTALYWYRQSLGQGLEFLIYFQGNSAPDKSGLPSDRFSAERTGGSVSTLTIQRTQQEDSAVYLCASSLDAGGGQPQHFGDGTRLSIL.

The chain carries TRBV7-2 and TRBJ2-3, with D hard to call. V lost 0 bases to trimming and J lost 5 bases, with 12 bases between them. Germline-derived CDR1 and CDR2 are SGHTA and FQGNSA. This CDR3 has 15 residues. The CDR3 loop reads CASSLAVYPGDTQYF. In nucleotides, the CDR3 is TGTGCCAGCAGCTTAGCCGTCTACCCGGGAGATACGCAGTATTTT. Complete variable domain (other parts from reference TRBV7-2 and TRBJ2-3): GAGVSQSPSNKVTEKGKDVELRCDPISGHTALYWYRQSLGQGLEFLIYFQGNSAPDKSGLPSDRFSAERTGGSVSTLTIQRTQQEDSAVYLCASSLAVYPGDTQYFGPGTRLTVL.

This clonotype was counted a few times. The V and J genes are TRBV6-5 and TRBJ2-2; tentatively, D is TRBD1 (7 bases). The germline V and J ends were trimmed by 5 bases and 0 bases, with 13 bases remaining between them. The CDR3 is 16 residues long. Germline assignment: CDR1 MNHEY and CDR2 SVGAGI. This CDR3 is CASSRRDSPNTGELFF. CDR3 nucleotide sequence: TGTGCCAGCAGTCGGAGGGACAGCCCGAACACCGGGGAGCTGTTTTTT.

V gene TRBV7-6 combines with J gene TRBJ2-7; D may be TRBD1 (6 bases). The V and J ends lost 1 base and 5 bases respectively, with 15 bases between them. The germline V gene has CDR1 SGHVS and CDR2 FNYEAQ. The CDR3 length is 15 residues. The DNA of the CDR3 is TGTGCCAGCAGCTTAGTCCCCCCAGGGACAAACGAGCAGTACTTC. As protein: CASSLVPPGTNEQYF.

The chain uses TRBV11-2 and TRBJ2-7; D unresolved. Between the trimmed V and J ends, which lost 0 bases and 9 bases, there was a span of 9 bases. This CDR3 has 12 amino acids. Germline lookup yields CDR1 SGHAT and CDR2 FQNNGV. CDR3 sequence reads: CASSLDRLVQYV. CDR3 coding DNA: TGTGCCAGCAGCTTAGATCGGTTGGTGCAGTACGTC.

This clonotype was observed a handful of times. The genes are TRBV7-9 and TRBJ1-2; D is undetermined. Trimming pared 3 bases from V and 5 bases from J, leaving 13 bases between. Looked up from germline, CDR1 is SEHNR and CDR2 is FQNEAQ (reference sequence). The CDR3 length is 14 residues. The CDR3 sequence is CASSLNGKEYGYTF. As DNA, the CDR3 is TGTGCCAGCAGCTTGAACGGGAAGGAGTATGGCTACACCTTC.

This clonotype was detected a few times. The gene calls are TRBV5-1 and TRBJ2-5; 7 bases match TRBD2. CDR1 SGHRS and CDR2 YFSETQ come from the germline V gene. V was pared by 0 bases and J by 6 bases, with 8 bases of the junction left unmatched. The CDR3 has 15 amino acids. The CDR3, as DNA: TGCGCCAGCAGCTTGGATGGCGGGGGTAGGAAGACCCAGTACTTC. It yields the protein CASSLDGGGRKTQYF.

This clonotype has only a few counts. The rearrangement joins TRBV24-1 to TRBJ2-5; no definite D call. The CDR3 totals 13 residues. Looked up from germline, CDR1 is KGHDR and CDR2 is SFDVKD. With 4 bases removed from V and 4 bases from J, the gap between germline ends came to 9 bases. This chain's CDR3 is CATSDRRAETQYF. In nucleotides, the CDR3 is TGTGCCACCAGTGACCGTCGGGCAGAGACCCAGTACTTC.

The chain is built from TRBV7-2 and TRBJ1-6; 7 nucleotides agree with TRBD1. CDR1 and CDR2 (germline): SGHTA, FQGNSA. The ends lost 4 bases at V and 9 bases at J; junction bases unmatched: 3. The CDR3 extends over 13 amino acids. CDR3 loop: CASSSTGFSPLHF. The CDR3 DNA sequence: TGTGCCAGCAGCTCGACAGGGTTTTCACCCCTCCACTTT.

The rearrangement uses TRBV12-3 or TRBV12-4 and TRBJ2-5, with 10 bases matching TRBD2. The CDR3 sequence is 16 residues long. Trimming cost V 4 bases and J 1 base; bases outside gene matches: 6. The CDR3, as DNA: TGTGCCAGCAGTTCCAGCGGGGGGGCCCCCCAAGAGACCCAGTACTTC. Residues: CASSSSGGAPQETQYF.

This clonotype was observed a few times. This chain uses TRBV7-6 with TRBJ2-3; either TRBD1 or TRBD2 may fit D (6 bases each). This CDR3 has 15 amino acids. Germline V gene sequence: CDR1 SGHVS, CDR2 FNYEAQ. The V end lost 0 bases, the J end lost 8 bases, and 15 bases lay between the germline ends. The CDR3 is CASSLARGAQITQYF. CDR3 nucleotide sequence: TGTGCCAGCAGCTTAGCGAGGGGGGCACAGATTACGCAGTATTTT.